This TCR beta chain was sequenced in a study of breast tumors, draining lymph nodes, adjacent tissues. With 5 bases removed from V and 3 bases from J, the gap between germline ends came to 8 bases. CDR3 length equals 13 residues. Germline CDR1 is SGHTA and CDR2 is FQGNSA. Axillary draining lymph nodes of breast cancer patients supplied the node samples. Study results and caveats: That most tumor T cells come from lymph nodes remained unproven. Luminal-like breast cancer showed significantly higher tumor–nontumor repertoire similarity than basal-like. Data fit most tumor T cells coming from lymph node, expanding in tumor.

One entry per CDR3 protein, called by TCRdb with MiXCR from the multiplex PCR reads. The data show a few hundred thousand distinct CDR3 sequences, with nearly 35% seen just once and over 3.5% held by the top ten. Many counts were recorded for this clonotype. Its antigen is undetermined. This receptor was identified in a female donor with breast cancer. Some clones in this sample may be carry-over from other donors' samples. The source material was axillary lymph node tissue. V is TRBV7-2 and J is TRBJ1-5; the D is unclear. CDR3 protein: CASSTRNNQPQHF. As DNA, the CDR3 is TGTGCCAGCAGCACCAGGAACAATCAGCCCCAGCATTTT.